Below are 27 T cell receptor beta chains sequenced from a single sample in a study of blood T cell repertoires in COVID-19. TCRdb keeps only in-frame clones here, not all; method: immunoSEQ multiplex PCR. This table has 200,000 to 250,000 clones, roughly nine tenths appearing once. Sequences were obtained from PBMCs or T cells enriched from blood (not recorded which). These TCRs come from a man aged 30 to 39 who had recovered from COVID-19.

The chain is built from TRBV30 and TRBJ2-1; 12 nucleotides agree with TRBD2. The CDR3 runs 13 residues. V was clipped by 6 bases and J by 12 bases; unmatched bases: 9. The germline CDR1 and CDR2 sequences are GTSNPN and SVGIG (reference sequence). The CDR3 loop is CACGLAGPTGQFF. The CDR3 nucleotides are TGTGCCTGTGGACTAGCGGGGCCTACTGGGCAGTTCTTC.

The V call is TRBV5-4, the J call TRBJ2-1, with 13 bases identical to TRBD2. The germline gives CDR1 SGHNT, CDR2 YYREEE (reference sequence). This CDR3 has 16 amino acids. Trimming took 6 bases from V and 6 from J; bases not matched to a gene: 9. The CDR3 nucleotides read TGTGCCAGCACCAACGTAGGACTAGCGGGAGTCAATGAGCAGTTCTTC. Translating it yields CASTNVGLAGVNEQFF. Supplemented by reference TRBV5-4 and TRBJ2-1, the full variable domain reads ETGVTQSPTHLIKTRGQQVTLRCSSQSGHNTVSWYQQALGQGPQFIFQYYREEENGRGNFPPRFSGLQFPNYSSELNVNALELDDSALYLCASTNVGLAGVNEQFFGPGTRLTVL.

The chain combines TRBV2 with TRBJ1-3; D gene uncertain. The CDR3 loop spans 12 amino acids. V was trimmed by 8 bases and J by 0 bases, leaving 5 bases between them. CDR1 is SNHLY and CDR2 is FYNNEI in the germline V gene. The CDR3 bases are TGTGCCAGCCAGAACTCTGGAAACACCATATATTTT. Encoded protein: CASQNSGNTIYF.

This chain links TRBV6-2 or TRBV6-3 with TRBJ1-2; no definite D call. Germline CDR1 is MNHEY and CDR2 is SVGEGT. The CDR3 is made up of 14 amino acids. Trimming removed 0 bases at V and 7 bases at J, with 12 bases between. CDR3 region: CASSYSPVRGGYTF. CDR3 in DNA: TGTGCCAGCAGTTACTCTCCAGTCCGGGGTGGCTACACCTTC.

This sequence joins TRBV5-4 and TRBJ1-5, with D possibly being TRBD1 (6 bases). Deletions cut 4 bases from V and 3 bases from J, with 8 bases between. The CDR3 runs 13 residues. CDR1 and CDR2 from the germline V gene are SGHNT and YYREEE (reference sequence). CDR3 amino acids: CASSMGHNQPQHF. CDR3 bases: TGTGCCAGCAGCATGGGACACAATCAGCCCCAGCATTTT. The whole variable domain, remainder taken from reference TRBV5-4 and TRBJ1-5, is ETGVTQSPTHLIKTRGQQVTLRCSSQSGHNTVSWYQQALGQGPQFIFQYYREEENGRGNFPPRFSGLQFPNYSSELNVNALELDDSALYLCASSMGHNQPQHFGDGTRLSIL.

This CDR3 reads CASRSSGTDSYEQYF. DNA of the CDR3: TGTGCCAGCAGGAGCTCCGGGACAGACTCCTACGAGCAGTACTTC. The chain joins TRBV2 to TRBJ2-7, with 7 bases lining up with TRBD1. The CDR3 runs to 15 residues. J gave up 0 bases and V 6 bases, and 8 bases lay outside the gene matches. Germline lookup yields CDR1 SNHLY and CDR2 FYNNEI.

The chain employs TRBV6-2 or TRBV6-3 and TRBJ2-2; 9 bases are shared with TRBD2. Trimming removed 1 base from V and 6 bases from J; junction bases left unmatched: 6. The CDR3 extends over 16 amino acids. Germline V gives CDR1 MNHEY, CDR2 SVGEGT. CDR3: CASSYWRGGASGELFF. CDR3 DNA: TGTGCCAGCAGTTACTGGCGCGGGGGGGCCTCCGGGGAGCTGTTTTTT.

The chain combines TRBV27 with TRBJ1-5; TRBD1 is a possible D gene (5 bases). The CDR3 loop spans 14 amino acids. V lost 2 bases and J lost 6, with 11 bases in between. Germline CDR1 reads MNHEY; CDR2 reads SMNVEV (reference sequence). In DNA, the CDR3 is TGTGCCAGCAGTTTAAGGGGTTTGGGTCAGCCCCAGCATTTT. Protein sequence: CASSLRGLGQPQHF.

The chain uses TRBV3-1 (or the pseudogene TRBV3-2) and TRBJ2-3; TRBD2 might be the D (6 bases). The CDR3 contains 16 residues. V was shortened by 0 bases and J by 2 bases, with 12 bases between the two germline ends. CDR1 LGHDT and CDR2 YNNKEL come from the germline V gene (reference sequence). CDR3 loop: CASSQDFGGITDTQYF. CDR3 in DNA: TGTGCCAGCAGCCAAGATTTTGGGGGGATCACAGATACGCAGTATTTT.

The J gene is TRBJ1-4, the V gene TRBV9; D is ambiguous. V lost 7 bases, J lost 3 bases, and 7 bases lay in between. There are 12 residues in the CDR3. Germline lookup yields CDR1 SGDLS and CDR2 YYNGEE. The CDR3 spells CASGRPNEKLFF. Written as DNA, the CDR3 is TGTGCCAGCGGGCGCCCTAATGAAAAACTGTTTTTT.

The gene calls are TRBV19 and TRBJ1-2; D is unclear. V lost 6 bases to trimming and J lost 0 bases, with 5 bases between them. CDR3 length: 12 amino acids. The germline V gene has CDR1 LNHDA and CDR2 SQIVND (reference sequence). The CDR3 DNA is TGTGCCAGTAGGCGGGCTAACTATGGCTACACCTTC. Its protein is CASRRANYGYTF.

The chain has TRBV28 and TRBJ2-1; D may be TRBD1 (8 bases). CDR3 length: 11 amino acids. Looked up from germline, CDR1 is MDHEN and CDR2 is SYDVKM. The V and J ends lost 10 bases and 9 bases respectively, with 13 bases between them. CDR3 in amino acids: CAIQGGIEQFF. The CDR3, as DNA: TGTGCCATACAGGGGGGGATTGAGCAGTTCTTC.

The chain is built from TRBV7-8 and TRBJ2-1; TRBD2 matches 12 bases. V dropped 6 bases and J dropped 9; count of bases not matched to a gene: 6. Per the germline V gene, CDR1 is SGHVS and CDR2 is FQNEAQ. This CDR3 contains 14 residues. Written as DNA, the CDR3 is TGTGCCAGCAGGTCACTAGCGGGAGGCGGTGAGCAGTTCTTC. Protein sequence: CASRSLAGGGEQFF.

The chain joins TRBV19 to TRBJ1-4; a possible D gene is TRBD1 (6 bases). The CDR3 totals 14 residues. Between the trimmed V and J ends, which lost 7 bases and 4 bases, there was a span of 13 bases. Germline-derived CDR1 and CDR2 are LNHDA and SQIVND (reference sequence). CDR3 nucleotides: TGTGCCAGTACCCCGCAGGACAGTAATGAAAAACTGTTTTTT. Its translation: CASTPQDSNEKLFF.

This chain uses TRBV11-2 with TRBJ1-2, with D hard to call. This CDR3 is 14 amino acids long. Per germline, CDR1 SGHAT and CDR2 FQNNGV. Between the trimmed V and J ends, which lost 3 bases and 2 bases, there was a span of 10 bases. The CDR3 loop reads CASSLEVGNYGYTF. CDR3 coding DNA: TGTGCCAGCAGCTTGGAGGTGGGAAACTATGGCTACACCTTC.

The chain has TRBV14 and TRBJ2-6, with D unresolved. The length of the CDR3 is 15 residues. Germline V lookup: CDR1 SGHDN, CDR2 FVKESK. The ends were cut back, 3 bases at V and 1 base at J, with 7 bases in the middle. CDR3: CASSQRISGANVLTF. CDR3 coding DNA: TGTGCCAGCAGCCAGAGAATATCTGGGGCCAACGTCCTGACTTTC. The entire variable domain, with the rest obtained from reference TRBV14 and TRBJ2-6, is as follows: EAGVTQFPSHSVIEKGQTVTLRCDPISGHDNLYWYRRVMGKEIKFLLHFVKESKQDESGMPNNRFLAERTGGTYSTLKVQPAELEDSGVYFCASSQRISGANVLTFGAGSRLTVL.

The rearrangement links TRBV6-1 to TRBJ1-5; no reliable D call. CDR1 is MNHNS, CDR2 SASEGT, per germline. The length of the CDR3 is 15 residues. Between the trimmed V and J ends, which lost 5 bases and 0 bases, there was a span of 11 bases. This chain's CDR3 is CASSSGGHSNQPQHF. The CDR3 bases are TGTGCCAGCAGTTCCGGAGGGCATAGCAATCAGCCCCAGCATTTT.

V is TRBV5-5 and J is TRBJ1-1; D unresolved. The CDR3 loop spans 12 amino acids. Germline CDR1 is SGHKS and CDR2 is YYEKEE (reference sequence). Trimming shortened V by 4 bases and J by 5 bases, and 9 bases separated the two germline ends. CDR3 protein: CASSPGGTEAFF. The DNA of the CDR3 is TGTGCCAGCAGCCCAGGTGGGACTGAAGCTTTCTTT.

The chain combines TRBV19 with TRBJ1-2; 8 nucleotides align to TRBD1. CDR1 is LNHDA and CDR2 is SQIVND in the germline V gene (reference sequence). With V trimmed by 10 bases and J by 3 bases, 16 bases remained unmatched. The CDR3 covers 16 residues. CDR3 amino acids: CATAPIRDRLDYGYTF. CDR3 bases: TGTGCCACGGCCCCCATCCGGGACAGGCTTGACTATGGCTACACCTTC. The whole variable domain, remainder taken from reference TRBV19 and TRBJ1-2, is DGGITQSPKYLFRKEGQNVTLSCEQNLNHDAMYWYRQDPGQGLRLIYYSQIVNDFQKGDIAEGYSVSREKKESFPLTVTSAQKNPTAFYLCATAPIRDRLDYGYTFGSGTRLTVV.

This chain connects TRBV27 to TRBJ1-4; weak D call: TRBD1 (5 bases). Germline V CDR1 and CDR2: MNHEY, SMNVEV (reference sequence). V lost 8 bases and J lost 6, with 13 bases in between. CDR3 length: 13 residues. The CDR3 DNA reads as TGTGCCAGCGGGAATCAAGGGGATGAAAAACTGTTTTTT. Its protein is CASGNQGDEKLFF.

With respect to this clone: The junction shows a germline mismatch at one end, possibly a read error. This sequence joins TRBV7-4 and TRBJ1-5; possible D gene TRBD1, 5 bases. Per the germline V gene, CDR1 is SGHVT and CDR2 is SQSDAQ. The CDR3 has 17 amino acids. Here the CDR3 DNA reads TGCGCCAGCAGCCACGGACACGGGGGGGGGAGCAATCAGCCCCAGCATTTT. Translated: CASSHGHGGGSNQPQHF.

This clone was seen a few times. J is TRBJ1-5 and V is TRBV9; D is undetermined. Trimming stripped 2 bases from V and 4 bases from J, with 19 bases between. This CDR3 region has 17 residues. Germline CDR1 and CDR2: SGDLS and YYNGEE. This CDR3 is CASSVYQSPGRNQPQHF. The CDR3 coding sequence is TGTGCCAGCAGCGTGTACCAGAGCCCGGGGAGAAATCAGCCCCAGCATTTT.

This clone has only one observation. V usage is TRBV19 and J usage is TRBJ1-2; D may be TRBD1 (5 bases). V shed 2 bases and J shed 0 bases, with 7 bases lying between them. Germline V gene sequence: CDR1 LNHDA, CDR2 SQIVND (reference sequence). The CDR3 length is 14 residues. CDR3 coding DNA: TGTGCCAGTAGTATAATCAGGGCTAACTATGGCTACACCTTC. Encoded protein: CASSIIRANYGYTF.

This clone was seen a single time. The J gene is TRBJ2-7, the V gene TRBV7-8; 10 positions match TRBD1. Germline trimming cut 6 bases from V and 6 bases from J; bases unmatched to any gene: 8. The V gene's germline CDR1 is SGHVS and CDR2 FQNEAQ. The length of the CDR3 is 14 residues. This chain's CDR3 is CASRHSGTGVEQYF. DNA of the CDR3: TGTGCCAGCAGGCATTCCGGGACAGGGGTCGAGCAGTACTTC.

The V call is TRBV19, the J call TRBJ2-1; perhaps TRBD1 as D (5 bases). V was shortened by 2 bases and J by 5 bases, with 16 bases between the two germline ends. Germline loops: CDR1 LNHDA, CDR2 SQIVND (reference sequence). This CDR3 spans 16 amino acids. This chain's CDR3 is CASSILVGRSNNEQFF. The CDR3 DNA is TGTGCCAGTAGTATATTAGTGGGGCGGTCCAACAATGAGCAGTTCTTC. Full variable domain (outside the CDR3, taken from reference TRBV19 and TRBJ2-1): DGGITQSPKYLFRKEGQNVTLSCEQNLNHDAMYWYRQDPGQGLRLIYYSQIVNDFQKGDIAEGYSVSREKKESFPLTVTSAQKNPTAFYLCASSILVGRSNNEQFFGPGTRLTVL.

In this sample, this clone turned up a few times. The chain joins TRBV19 to TRBJ1-1; weak D call: TRBD1 (5 bases). Germline lookup yields CDR1 LNHDA and CDR2 SQIVND (reference sequence). The CDR3 is made up of 16 amino acids. V was shortened by 6 bases and J by 6 bases, with 23 bases between the two germline ends. The CDR3 DNA reads TGTGCCAGTAGCACGGGCAGGCAGGGAAGTTTTTCTGAAGCTTTCTTT. It specifies CASSTGRQGSFSEAFF.

V and J are TRBV10-3 and TRBJ2-7; 7 bases map to TRBD2. CDR3 length equals 13 residues. The germline V gene encodes CDR1 ENHRY and CDR2 SYGVKD. J lost 3 bases, V lost 5 bases, and 4 bases had no gene match. The CDR3 spells CAISSGIFYEQYF. CDR3 DNA: TGTGCCATCAGTAGCGGGATTTTCTACGAGCAGTACTTC.